The rows below give T cell receptor beta chains drawn from one sample of a study of blood T cell repertoires in COVID-19. TCRdb's copy holds only in-frame clones and misses some; the assay was immunoSEQ multiplex PCR. The table lists roughly 260,000 clones, around nine tenths of them singletons. Sequencing was performed on peripheral blood. The source of these receptors is a woman in her 30s with COVID-19, enrolled during active disease. The CDR3 runs from the conserved cysteine through the conserved F or W. D genes are given only for firm matches. For some rows the clone size is stated as once, few or many, or as a class when expanded; others skip it.

TRBV9	once	TRBJ2-3	NA	TGTGCCAGCAGCGAACAGGGTCCAGATACGCAGTATTTT	CASSEQGPDTQYF
TRBV7-6	few	TRBJ2-1	TRBD2	TGTGCCAGCAGCTTACCTAGCGGGACCTACAATGAGCAGTTCTTC	CASSLPSGTYNEQFF
TRBV28	NA	TRBJ2-2	NA	TGTGCCAGCAGTTTATTTGTAACAGGGACCGGGGAGCTGTTTTTT	CASSLFVTGTGELFF
TRBV14	few	TRBJ2-5	NA	TGTGCCAGCAGCCAAGCAAGACAGTTTCAAGAGACCCAGTACTTC	CASSQARQFQETQYF
TRBV28	NA	TRBJ2-7	TRBD1	TGTGCCAGCAGCCCAGGGGGCCAAGTAGGCTCCTACGAGCAGTACTTC	CASSPGGQVGSYEQYF
TRBV5-1	NA	TRBJ2-5	NA	TGCGCCAGCAGCTTACTACAGGGGAGGGAGACCCAGTACTTC	CASSLLQGRETQYF
TRBV5-6	NA	TRBJ1-6	NA	TGTGCCAGCAGCTTGGGGGGACACAATAATTCACCCCTCCACTTT	CASSLGGHNNSPLHF
TRBV6-5	NA	TRBJ2-1	NA	TGTGCCAGCAGTTACCTAGCGACCTACAATGAGCAGTTCTTC	CASSYLATYNEQFF
TRBV24-1	NA	TRBJ2-2	NA	TGTGCCACCAGTGACTCTCAGGGCAAGGACACCGGGGAGCTGTTTTTT	CATSDSQGKDTGELFF
TRBV5-6	NA	TRBJ2-1	NA	TGTGCCAGCAGCTTTAGAGGGTTGAATCACAATGAGCAGTTCTTC	CASSFRGLNHNEQFF
TRBV11-3	NA	TRBJ2-3	TRBD2	TGTGCCAGCAGCTTATCGGGGGGGTCACCCACAGATACGCAGTATTTT	CASSLSGGSPTDTQYF
TRBV19	NA	TRBJ2-5	TRBD2	TGTGCCAGTAGCCCTAGCGGGGTTTACCAAGAGACCCAGTACTTC	CASSPSGVYQETQYF
TRBV27	once	TRBJ1-1	NA	TGTGCCAGCAGTTTAGGGCCTTCGGGAAACACTGAAGCTTTCTTT	CASSLGPSGNTEAFF
TRBV30	NA	TRBJ1-4	NA	TGTGCCTGGAAAGGAGGGGGGGCTCGGGTTGAAAAACTGTTTTTT	CAWKGGGARVEKLFF
TRBV4-1	NA	TRBJ2-7	TRBD1	TGCGCCAGCAGCCAAGTATTTCCAGGGGGCGACGAGCAGTACTTC	CASSQVFPGGDEQYF
TRBV19	NA	TRBJ1-1	NA	TGTGCCAGTACCCTGATCAGCAAACCGGGCACTGAAGCTTTCTTT	CASTLISKPGTEAFF
TRBV19	NA	TRBJ2-1	TRBD2	TGTGCCAGTAGTAGACCCGGGACTAGCGGGGCAAATGAGCAGTTCTTC	CASSRPGTSGANEQFF
TRBV21-1	NA	TRBJ2-7	NA	TGTGCCAGCAGCAAAGAGAACAGGGGCTCCTACGAGCAGTACTTC	CASSKENRGSYEQYF
TRBV27	NA	TRBJ1-4	NA	TGTGCCAGCAGTTTATTTGGGAGGACGGACCAAGGGGAAAAACTGTTTTTT	CASSLFGRTDQGEKLFF
TRBV7-2	NA	TRBJ2-7	NA	TGTGCCAGCAGCTTAGCCCCAGGGGTGCCCTACGAGCAGTACTTC	CASSLAPGVPYEQYF
TRBV5-4	NA	TRBJ2-1	TRBD2	TGTGCCAGCAGCTCTACCAGCGGGAGTTTTGGTGAGCAGTTCTTC	CASSSTSGSFGEQFF
TRBV7-8	few	TRBJ2-1	NA	TGTGCCAGCAGCCCACGAGGGCTTACTACCTCCTACAATGAGCAGTTCTTC	CASSPRGLTTSYNEQFF
TRBV14	NA	TRBJ2-7	TRBD2	TGTGCCAGCTCAGGGTCTAGCGGGAGAATGGAGCAGTACTTC	CASSGSSGRMEQYF
TRBV5-6	NA	TRBJ1-1	NA	TGTGCCAGCAGCTTGGTAGTGGAAATGACTCCATACCCTGAAGCTTTCTTT	CASSLVVEMTPYPEAFF
TRBV4-1	few	TRBJ1-1	TRBD1	TGCGCCAGCAGCCATTCCTTCGACAGGGGGCCCGCCTTGGGCACTGAAGCTTTCTTT	CASSHSFDRGPALGTEAFF
TRBV2	NA	TRBJ1-5	NA	TGTGCCAGCAGTCGCCACTTTACTCAGCCCCAGCATTTT	CASSRHFTQPQHF
TRBV11-3	NA	TRBJ2-1	TRBD2	TGTGCCAGCAGTTCTCCCGGGACTAGCCTGACGAATGAGCAGTTCTTC	CASSSPGTSLTNEQFF
TRBV7-3	NA	TRBJ1-4	TRBD1	TGTGCCAGCAACTACCGGGACAGGGGTGAAAAACTGTTTTTT	CASNYRDRGEKLFF
TRBV5-1	NA	TRBJ1-5	NA	TGCGCCAGCAGCTTGGACAGGGATAGCAATCAGCCCCAGCATTTT	CASSLDRDSNQPQHF
TRBV2	NA	TRBJ2-5	NA	TGTGCCAGCAGTGAAGTGGAGCGGATAAGAAAGACCCAGTACTTC	CASSEVERIRKTQYF
TRBV19	few	TRBJ1-2	NA	TGTGCCAGTAGTATCCCCCCCAGGAATACGTATGGCTACACCTTC	CASSIPPRNTYGYTF
TRBV10-3	NA	TRBJ2-3	NA	TGTGCCATCAGTGAGTCTACGGGCACAGATACGCAGTATTTT	CAISESTGTDTQYF
TRBV30	NA	TRBJ1-2	NA	TGTGCCTGGAGTCTCGATAGGGGCTATGGCTACACCTTC	CAWSLDRGYGYTF
TRBV28	NA	TRBJ2-1	NA	TGTGCCAGCTTAGCGGCCCTTCGCTCGAGGAATGAGCAGTTCTTC	CASLAALRSRNEQFF
TRBV2	NA	TRBJ2-5	NA	TGTGCCAGCAGTGAAGCCAGGCCAGGTTTCCCAGAGACCCAGTACTTC	CASSEARPGFPETQYF
TRBV11-2	NA	TRBJ2-3	TRBD1	TGTGCCAGCAGCTTGGACAGGGGCACAGATACGCAGTATTTT	CASSLDRGTDTQYF
TRBV27	NA	TRBJ1-1	TRBD1	TGTGCCAGCAGTGCGGGACAGGGGATCACTGAAGCTTTCTTT	CASSAGQGITEAFF
TRBV30	NA	TRBJ2-2	TRBD2	TGTGCCTGGAGTGCGGCTCGGACTAGCGGGAGGGCCGGGGAGCTGTTTTTT	CAWSAARTSGRAGELFF
TRBV7-9	NA	TRBJ1-1	TRBD1	TGTGCCAGCAGCCCGCAGGGGGCTGGCACTGAAGCTTTCTTT	CASSPQGAGTEAFF
TRBV7-2	NA	TRBJ1-5	TRBD1	TGTGCCAGCAGCTTAGGCACAGGGGGCAGTCAGCCCCAGCATTTT	CASSLGTGGSQPQHF
TRBV14	NA	TRBJ1-6	NA	TGTGCCAGCAGCCAAGGGCTCGTTCGTTCCTATAATTCACCCCTCCACTTT	CASSQGLVRSYNSPLHF
TRBV6-5	NA	TRBJ2-7	NA	TGTGCCAGCGTTAGGGGATACGAGCAGTACTTC	CASVRGYEQYF
TRBV19	once	TRBJ1-2	TRBD1	TGTGCCAGTAGTCGCACAGGGGGCGGTAACTATGGCTACACCTTC	CASSRTGGGNYGYTF
TRBV7-2	NA	TRBJ2-1	NA	TGTGCCAGCAGAGACGGGCTAGCGACCTACAATGAGCAGTTCTTC	CASRDGLATYNEQFF
TRBV12-3/TRBV12-4	once	TRBJ2-5	TRBD1	TGTGCCAGCAGACAGACAGGGGAAGAGACCCAGTACTTC	CASRQTGEETQYF